This T cell receptor beta chain was obtained from a study of blood T cell repertoires in COVID-19. Whole-study context: The cDNA or gDNA used as material had been derived from T cells, B-cell-depleted T cells, or PBMCs.

The length of the CDR3 is 13 residues. V was cut by 5 bases and J by 4 bases, with 9 bases left in between. Per the germline V gene, CDR1 is WNHNN and CDR2 is SYGVQD (reference sequence). Sequenced by immunoSEQ multiplex PCR; TCRdb stores in-frame clones only, minus some. There are 200,000 to 300,000 clones in the sample; about 90% occur only once, and less than 4% lies in the top ten. The V gene is TRBV10-1, the J gene TRBJ2-1; no clear D. Material for sequencing was peripheral blood. The receptor was isolated from a woman aged 25 to 39 who had recovered from COVID-19. The CDR3: CASSPQVYNEQFF. In DNA, the CDR3 is TGCGCCAGCAGTCCTCAGGTGTACAATGAGCAGTTCTTC.